This T cell receptor beta chain came from a study of Graves' ophthalmopathy and Graves' hyperthyroidism. RNA served as the template for amplifying TCR beta CDR3 regions. First-round RT-PCR relied on HTBI primers, and a second-round multiplex PCR came next. TCRdb fed the multiplex PCR reads into MiXCR, producing one record per CDR3 protein. Of about 700,000 distinct CDR3 sequences listed, around 40% are singletons. Germline V gene lookup returns CDR1 SEHNR and CDR2 FQNEAQ (reference sequence). With V trimmed by 4 bases and J by 3 bases, 7 bases remained unmatched. The CDR3 is 15 amino acids. What was sequenced was peripheral blood. The chain uses TRBV7-9 and TRBJ1-2; TRBD1 aligns across 8 bases. The clonotype comes from an adult man with Graves' ophthalmopathy. This CDR3 reads CASSSSGTGDYGYTF. CDR3 sequence (DNA): TGTGCCAGCAGCTCATCAGGGACAGGCGACTATGGCTACACCTTC.